This TCR beta chain stems from a study of blood T cell repertoires in COVID-19. Background on the study: Acute and convalescent COVID-19 samples came from the United States, Italy and Spain.

Original processing methods: From reference gene primer amplification, estimates of nucleated cell counts were derived. Generated by immunoSEQ multiplex PCR, the TCRdb table keeps only in-frame clones and is missing some. That table supplies the V and J calls and clone size; D and trimming were determined from the DNA. The sample has about 100,000 clones, approximately 88% seen once. Trimming shortened V by 0 bases and J by 8 bases, and 10 bases separated the two germline ends. The germline CDR1 and CDR2 sequences are MNHNS and SASEGT. This CDR3 spans 13 amino acids. The gene calls are TRBV6-1 and TRBJ1-2, with D unresolved. The receptor was derived from a woman aged 55-69 years with acute or convalescent COVID-19. The specimen was peripheral blood. The chain's CDR3 is CASSEAWSNGYTF. The DNA for the CDR3 is TGTGCCAGCAGTGAAGCTTGGAGTAACGGCTACACCTTC.